These 18 T cell receptor beta chains were sequenced from one sample in a study of response to subunit inactivated influenza vaccine. MiXCR, run by TCRdb on the RT-PCR reads, gives a single entry per CDR3 protein. The sample holds about 520,000 distinct CDR3 sequences; less than 7.5% are singletons and the top ten take around 13%. The specimen comprised PBMCs from blood, sampled roughly 24 months after vaccination. The receptor source for this set is a man aged 50 to 69 who received an inactivated influenza vaccine.

This clonotype was seen only a few times. V gene TRBV12-3 or TRBV12-4 combines with J gene TRBJ2-1, with D tentatively TRBD2 (7 bases). Trimming stripped 6 bases from V and 6 bases from J, with 12 bases between. The CDR3 has 13 residues. CDR3 region: CASSPGGPNEQFF. The DNA of the CDR3 is TGTGCCAGCAGCCCCGGGGGGCCCAATGAGCAGTTCTTC.

This clonotype was seen more than once but under ten times. V is TRBV5-1 and J is TRBJ1-1; 7 nucleotides line up with TRBD1. The ends lost 4 bases at V and 1 base at J; junction bases unmatched: 13. The germline V gene has CDR1 SGHRS and CDR2 YFSETQ. CDR3 size: 17 residues. CDR3 in amino acids: CASSLGTVLRRNTEAFF. CDR3 nucleotides: TGCGCCAGCAGCCTGGGGACAGTCTTGCGGAGGAACACTGAAGCTTTCTTT.

This clonotype was observed a handful of times. The junction departs from the called germline gene at one end, perhaps through a read error. The chain is built from TRBV5-1 and TRBJ1-1; the D is unclear. The CDR3 has 16 residues. Germline loops: CDR1 SGHRS, CDR2 YFSETQ. The CDR3 coding sequence is TGCGCCAGCAGTTTGGGGTCAGCCCTATCGGGTAATGAAGCTTTCTTT. Encoded protein: CASSLGSALSGNEAFF.

The sample holds a few counts of this clonotype. V gene TRBV7-2 combines with J gene TRBJ2-1; 11 positions agree with TRBD2. Germline values: CDR1 SGHTA, CDR2 FQGNSA. The CDR3 runs 15 residues. V trimming: 5 bases; J trimming: 6 bases; junction bases outside the gene matches: 6. The DNA for the CDR3 is TGTGCCAGCAGCCCCACTAGCGGGAGTTTCAATGAGCAGTTCTTC. Amino acids: CASSPTSGSFNEQFF.

The gene calls are TRBV12-3 or TRBV12-4 and TRBJ2-4, with a possible D match to TRBD2 (5 bases). Deletions cut 8 bases from V and 7 bases from J, with 18 bases between. This CDR3 region has 14 residues. As DNA, the CDR3 is TGTGCCAGCCAATACACTGGCGAGGGCAACATTCAGTACTTC. Its translation: CASQYTGEGNIQYF.

The table lists this clonotype with a few counts. The chain recombines TRBV6-1 with TRBJ2-7; no clear D. Between the trimmed V and J ends, which lost 2 bases and 6 bases, there was a span of 8 bases. Germline V gene sequence: CDR1 MNHNS, CDR2 SASEGT. This CDR3 region has 12 residues. The CDR3 DNA sequence: TGTGCCAGCAGTGAAAGAGGACCCGAGCAGTACTTC. Its translation is CASSERGPEQYF.

In this sample, this clonotype turned up a few times. The chain carries TRBV29-1 and TRBJ1-2, with D possibly being TRBD1 (5 bases). The CDR3 length is 14 residues. Germline CDR1 is SQVTM and CDR2 is ANQGSEA. Trimming left V 5 bases short and J 0 bases short, with 13 bases between. This chain's CDR3 is CSVSRDSANYGYTF. CDR3 bases: TGCAGCGTTTCCCGAGACAGTGCTAACTATGGCTACACCTTC.

This clonotype was observed a few times. V and J are TRBV7-2 and TRBJ2-2; 8 nucleotides match TRBD2. In germline, CDR1 is SGHTA, CDR2 FQGNSA. This CDR3 region has 16 residues. The V gene end was trimmed by 5 bases and the J gene end by 5 bases; junction bases not matched to a gene: 10. CDR3 in DNA: TGTGCCAGCAGCACTCAGGGCGGGGGGCCGACCGGGGAGCTGTTTTTT. Translation: CASSTQGGGPTGELFF.

This clonotype was detected ten times or more. V is TRBV5-1 and J is TRBJ2-1; 10 bases map to TRBD2. Germline assignment: CDR1 SGHRS and CDR2 YFSETQ. This CDR3 comprises 15 residues. V lost 0 bases and J lost 8; bases outside the gene matches: 5. For the CDR3, the DNA is TGCGCCAGCAGCTTGGAGCCGGGACTAGCGTATGAGCAGTTCTTC. Translating it yields CASSLEPGLAYEQFF.

The chain recombines TRBV28 with TRBJ2-1; the D gene is possibly TRBD2 (6 bases). From germline, CDR1 is MDHEN and CDR2 SYDVKM. This CDR3 is 13 amino acids long. Trimming stripped 4 bases from V and 15 bases from J, with 19 bases between. In nucleotides, the CDR3 is TGTGCCAGCAGTTCCGGGACTTCCGAATTGCGGTTCTTC. Amino acid sequence: CASSSGTSELRFF.

This clonotype was counted many times. The chain links TRBV4-3 to TRBJ1-1, with D possibly being TRBD1 (5 bases). V lost 4 bases to trimming and J lost 1 base, with 10 bases between them. The CDR3 loop spans 14 amino acids. CDR1 LGHNA and CDR2 YSLEER come from the germline V gene. The CDR3 DNA reads as TGCGCCAGCAGCCGAGGGACGTGGAACACTGAAGCTTTCTTT. Encoded protein: CASSRGTWNTEAFF.

This clonotype was seen only a few times. V usage is TRBV10-3 and J usage is TRBJ2-3; possible D gene TRBD2, 7 bases. V was cut by 3 bases and J by 0 bases, with 19 bases left in between. The CDR3 length is 18 residues. Germline V gene data show CDR1 as ENHRY and CDR2 as SYGVKD. The CDR3 bases are TGTGCCATCAGTGACAAATCGACGGGGGGCCTCAGCACAGATACGCAGTATTTT. This translates into CAISDKSTGGLSTDTQYF.

This clonotype was seen a few times. The chain has TRBV28 and TRBJ2-3; 8 nucleotides line up with TRBD2. This CDR3 comprises 15 residues. Trimming took 6 bases from V and 0 from J; bases not matched to a gene: 5. The germline CDR1 and CDR2 sequences are MDHEN and SYDVKM. In DNA, the CDR3 is TGTGCCAGCAGAATAGCGGGAACTAGCACAGATACGCAGTATTTT. Encoded protein: CASRIAGTSTDTQYF.

This clonotype was counted ten times or more. The chain uses TRBV11-3 and TRBJ2-5, with 10 bases aligning to TRBD2. In germline, CDR1 is SGHNT, CDR2 YENEEA. The CDR3 runs 15 residues. Losses at the gene ends were 4 bases for V and 4 bases for J; bases not matched to a gene: 6. The CDR3 spells CASSSSSGGGETQYF. The CDR3 nucleotides read TGTGCCAGCAGCTCATCTAGCGGGGGTGGAGAGACCCAGTACTTC.

This clonotype was counted a few times. V and J are TRBV5-7 and TRBJ2-1; D possibly corresponds to TRBD2 (5 bases). TRBV5-7 is an ORF; its function is uncertain. CDR3 length: 13 amino acids. V gave up 4 bases and J gave up 8 bases, with 13 bases separating them. CDR3 nucleotide sequence: TGTGCCAGCAGCCCGGGGTATTCCCATGAGCAGTTCTTC. The encoded protein is CASSPGYSHEQFF.

This clonotype has just a few counts. The chain uses TRBV6-2 or TRBV6-3 and TRBJ1-1, with 10 bases lining up with TRBD1. The junction had 2 bases not matched to a gene; V was cut back by 4 bases and J by 3 bases. Germline values: CDR1 MNHEY, CDR2 SVGEGT. The CDR3 totals 14 residues. The CDR3 sequence: CASSWDRGHTEAFF. The CDR3 DNA follows: TGTGCCAGCAGTTGGGACAGGGGTCACACTGAAGCTTTCTTT.

The chain has TRBV24-1 and TRBJ2-5; D perhaps matches TRBD1 (5 bases). Trimming shortened V by 5 bases and J by 4 bases, and 16 bases separated the two germline ends. The germline V gene encodes CDR1 KGHDR and CDR2 SFDVKD. The CDR3 spans 15 residues. CDR3 in DNA: TGTGCCACCAGTGGCCAGGGTTTGATGGGAGAGACCCAGTACTTC. It translates to CATSGQGLMGETQYF.

The chain links TRBV20-1 to TRBJ2-4, with D maybe TRBD2 (5 bases). The V end lost 1 base, the J end lost 0 bases, and 7 bases lay between the germline ends. This CDR3 has 14 residues. The germline gives CDR1 DFQATT, CDR2 SNEGSKA (reference sequence). CDR3 amino acids: CSARATIAKNIQYF. The CDR3 coding sequence is TGCAGTGCTAGAGCGACTATAGCCAAAAACATTCAGTACTTC.